The 29 T cell receptor beta chains listed next were all sequenced from one sample in a study of cytomegalovirus exposure and HLA in healthy donors. The table came from immunoSEQ multiplex PCR; TCRdb's copy has only in-frame clones and leaves some out. The sample has some 66,000 clones, around 97% seen once. Sample: PBMCs. The receptors here all came from a woman between 18 and 30 years old in good health and CMV-seropositive.

The rearrangement joins TRBV6-1 to TRBJ2-5; 9 bases align to TRBD1. Germline V CDR1 and CDR2: MNHNS, SASEGT. There are 16 residues in the CDR3. V lost 1 base, J lost 5 bases, and 8 bases stayed unmatched. The CDR3 DNA reads as TGTGCCAGCAGTGAAGTTAGGACAGGGGATTGGGAGACCCAGTACTTC. Encoded protein: CASSEVRTGDWETQYF.

V and J are TRBV25-1 and TRBJ2-7, with 7 bases lining up with TRBD1. This CDR3 region has 17 residues. Losses at the gene ends were 2 bases for V and 1 base for J; bases not matched to a gene: 11. Looked up from germline, CDR1 is MGHDK and CDR2 is SYGVNS. CDR3 in DNA: TGTGCCAGCAGTGAAAATTACGGACAGGTTAAGTCCTACGAGCAGTACTTC. Amino acid sequence: CASSENYGQVKSYEQYF.

The V and J genes are TRBV27 and TRBJ1-1, with TRBD1 matching 9 bases. Germline values: CDR1 MNHEY, CDR2 SMNVEV (reference sequence). There are 17 residues in the CDR3. V was clipped by 6 bases and J by 3 bases; unmatched bases: 14. In DNA, the CDR3 is TGTGCCAGCAGAACCCTACAGGGGGCGCGGCGGGACACTGAAGCTTTCTTT. Encoded protein: CASRTLQGARRDTEAFF.

The V call is TRBV27, the J call TRBJ1-4; 7 bases match TRBD1. The germline gives CDR1 MNHEY, CDR2 SMNVEV (reference sequence). The CDR3 covers 13 residues. Losses at the gene ends were 8 bases for V and 3 bases for J; bases not matched to a gene: 3. This CDR3 is CASGGTANEKLFF. CDR3 nucleotide sequence: TGTGCCAGCGGCGGGACAGCTAATGAAAAACTGTTTTTT.

Regarding this clone: Other DNA sequences of this sample code for an identical CDR3. The chain couples TRBV19 to TRBJ1-1, with TRBD1 as a possible D gene (6 bases). Between the trimmed V and J ends, which lost 5 bases and 4 bases, there was a span of 11 bases. Germline values: CDR1 LNHDA, CDR2 SQIVND (reference sequence). This CDR3 is built from 13 residues. CDR3 bases: TGTGCCAGTAGTCCAACAGGGTCCACTGAAGCTTTCTTT. Translated, it gives CASSPTGSTEAFF.

The rearrangement uses TRBV19 and TRBJ2-7; TRBD2 matches 10 bases. V dropped 3 bases and J dropped 6; count of bases not matched to a gene: 8. The CDR3 covers 15 residues. Looked up from germline, CDR1 is LNHDA and CDR2 is SQIVND (reference sequence). CDR3 region: CASSIELAGSREQYF. In nucleotides, the CDR3 is TGTGCCAGTAGTATCGAACTAGCGGGATCTCGCGAGCAGTACTTC.

This chain uses TRBV7-9 with TRBJ1-6; D is possibly TRBD1 (6 bases). Germline lookup yields CDR1 SEHNR and CDR2 FQNEAQ (reference sequence). CDR3 length equals 14 residues. V lost 5 bases and J 3 bases, leaving 8 bases between the germline ends. CDR3 sequence reads: CASSVDSYNSPLHF. CDR3 bases: TGTGCCAGCAGCGTGGACAGCTATAATTCACCCCTCCACTTT.

Remarks on this clone: This sample also contains other DNA sequences that code for the same CDR3. The CDR3 region has the DNA TGTGCCAGCTCACTCTCCGGGGGTGGCGTCCAAGAGACCCAGTACTTC. Its translation: CASSLSGGGVQETQYF. V and J are TRBV18 and TRBJ2-5; D is perhaps TRBD2 (6 bases). The CDR3 is made up of 16 amino acids. V lost 4 bases and J lost 1, with 16 bases in between. Per germline, CDR1 KGHSH and CDR2 LQKENI.

This clone was counted between two and nine times. This chain uses TRBV27 with TRBJ2-7; TRBD1 is a possible D gene (7 bases). From germline, CDR1 is MNHEY and CDR2 SMNVEV (reference sequence). CDR3 size: 13 residues. Deletions cut 5 bases from V and 3 bases from J, with 11 bases between. The CDR3 sequence is CASSRQGLYEQYF. The CDR3 region has the DNA TGTGCCAGCAGTAGACAGGGACTCTACGAGCAGTACTTC.

V gene TRBV28 combines with J gene TRBJ1-1; D gene unclear. The CDR3 length is 13 residues. CDR1 and CDR2 (germline): MDHEN, SYDVKM. Trimming pared 3 bases from V and 3 bases from J, leaving 8 bases between. The CDR3, as DNA: TGTGCCAGCAGTTTCGTTCGTGACACTGAAGCTTTCTTT. Protein: CASSFVRDTEAFF.

The rearrangement joins TRBV19 to TRBJ1-2, with D uncertain. The germline CDR1 and CDR2 sequences are LNHDA and SQIVND (reference sequence). Deletions cut 6 bases from V and 2 bases from J, with 13 bases between. The CDR3 covers 14 residues. CDR3 amino acids: CASRDEGRNYGYTF. CDR3 bases: TGTGCCAGTAGGGATGAAGGGAGGAACTATGGCTACACCTTC.

The rearrangement links TRBV5-1 to TRBJ2-1; TRBD2 is a possible D gene (6 bases). The length of the CDR3 is 15 residues. Trimming pared 6 bases from V and 10 bases from J, leaving 23 bases between. From germline, CDR1 is SGHRS and CDR2 YFSETQ. The DNA for the CDR3 is TGCGCCAGCATCCCTCGGGACTCCACATCGAACGAGCAGTTCTTC. It is translated as CASIPRDSTSNEQFF.

V and J are TRBV19 and TRBJ2-2; no clear D. The V gene lost 1 base and the J gene lost 3 bases, with 15 bases spanning the gap. CDR1 LNHDA and CDR2 SQIVND come from the germline V gene (reference sequence). The CDR3 consists of 17 residues. Here the CDR3 reads CASSIVLRVAYTGELFF. CDR3 sequence (DNA): TGTGCCAGTAGTATAGTACTCCGGGTGGCGTACACCGGGGAGCTGTTTTTT.

This sequence joins TRBV9 and TRBJ2-1; weak D call: TRBD2 (5 bases). Germline CDR1 reads SGDLS; CDR2 reads YYNGEE. CDR3 length equals 16 residues. Trimming took off 0 bases at V and 2 bases at J, with 12 bases between the two ends. The DNA of the CDR3 is TGTGCCAGCAGCGTAGGAGAAGCGGCTGCCTACAATGAGCAGTTCTTC. Its translation: CASSVGEAAAYNEQFF.

The rearrangement uses TRBV5-1 and TRBJ2-1, with D possibly matching TRBD1 (7 bases). The CDR3 is 13 amino acids. V lost 3 bases and J lost 6, with 10 bases in between. The germline V gene has CDR1 SGHRS and CDR2 YFSETQ. CDR3 in DNA: TGCGCCAGCAGCTCTCAGGGGGGCAATGAGCAGTTCTTC. It specifies CASSSQGGNEQFF.

This sequence joins TRBV19 and TRBJ2-6; TRBD1 agrees at 12 bases. With V trimmed by 5 bases and J by 0 bases, 8 bases remained unmatched. Germline CDR1 LNHDA, CDR2 SQIVND (reference sequence). This CDR3 region has 19 residues. CDR3 sequence: CASSPRGQGAYSGANVLTF. CDR3 DNA: TGTGCCAGTAGTCCCCGGGGACAGGGGGCCTACTCTGGGGCCAACGTCCTGACTTTC.

This rearrangement joins TRBV28 to TRBJ2-5, with 12 bases lining up with TRBD2. The V segment lost 4 bases and the J segment 0 bases; nucleotides outside the gene matches: 3. There are 16 residues in the CDR3. Looked up from germline, CDR1 is MDHEN and CDR2 is SYDVKM. CDR3 loop: CASSSWTSGNQETQYF. CDR3 in DNA: TGTGCCAGCAGTTCCTGGACTAGCGGGAACCAAGAGACCCAGTACTTC.

The CDR3 sequence is CASSREVAGYLGEQYF. The CDR3 coding sequence is TGTGCCAGTAGCCGAGAAGTAGCGGGATATTTGGGAGAGCAGTACTTC. V and J are TRBV19 and TRBJ2-7; TRBD2 aligns across 8 bases. This CDR3 has 16 residues. Germline V gives CDR1 LNHDA, CDR2 SQIVND (reference sequence). V shed 6 bases, J shed 7 bases, and the junction held 17 bases outside the gene matches.

The chain couples TRBV11-2 to TRBJ2-2; 7 bases align to TRBD2. V shed 0 bases, J shed 4 bases, and the junction held 8 bases outside the gene matches. In germline, CDR1 is SGHAT, CDR2 FQNNGV. CDR3 length equals 17 residues. CDR3 amino acids: CASSLDGGEGITGELFF. For the CDR3, the DNA is TGTGCCAGCAGCTTAGATGGCGGGGAGGGAATCACCGGGGAGCTGTTTTTT.

This chain links TRBV11-2 with TRBJ2-3; 8 bases are a match to TRBD2. This CDR3 contains 15 residues. Germline lookup yields CDR1 SGHAT and CDR2 FQNNGV. The V and J ends lost 0 bases and 1 base, in that order; junction bases with no gene match: 0. Here the CDR3 reads CASSLEAGGTDTQYF. In nucleotides, the CDR3 is TGTGCCAGCAGCTTAGAAGCGGGAGGCACAGATACGCAGTATTTT. Full variable domain (missing parts from reference TRBV11-2 and TRBJ2-3): EAGVAQSPRYKIIEKRQSVAFWCNPISGHATLYWYQQILGQGPKLLIQFQNNGVVDDSQLPKDRFSAERLKGVDSTLKIQPAKLEDSAVYLCASSLEAGGTDTQYFGPGTRLTVL.

The chain employs TRBV6-1 and TRBJ1-1; D unresolved. Germline CDR1 is MNHNS and CDR2 is SASEGT. This CDR3 is built from 13 residues. Deletions cut 7 bases from V and 2 bases from J, with 11 bases between. The DNA for the CDR3 is TGTGCCAGCACCCATCAGGTTAACACTGAAGCTTTCTTT. As protein: CASTHQVNTEAFF.

This sequence joins TRBV7-9 and TRBJ2-7, with TRBD1 as a possible D gene (6 bases). From germline, CDR1 is SEHNR and CDR2 FQNEAQ (reference sequence). Between the trimmed V and J ends, which lost 5 bases and 0 bases, there was a span of 11 bases. This CDR3 contains 14 residues. CDR3 sequence reads: CASSRDRSSYEQYF. The DNA for the CDR3 is TGTGCCAGCAGCCGCGACAGGAGCTCCTACGAGCAGTACTTC.

The CDR3 region is CASSLGQGRAFF. The CDR3 DNA sequence: TGTGCCAGCAGCTTGGGGCAGGGGAGAGCTTTCTTT. The chain carries TRBV7-9 and TRBJ1-1, with a weak D call TRBD1 (6 bases). This CDR3 spans 12 amino acids. Trimming removed 3 bases from V and 10 bases from J, with 12 bases in between. CDR1 is SEHNR, CDR2 FQNEAQ, per germline (reference sequence).

V is TRBV30 and J is TRBJ2-7; the D gene is possibly TRBD2 (6 bases). From germline, CDR1 is GTSNPN and CDR2 SVGIG (reference sequence). V was shortened by 0 bases and J by 1 base, with 16 bases between the two germline ends. This CDR3 is built from 16 residues. The CDR3 sequence is CAWSVYQGGRSYEQYF. The CDR3 nucleotides are TGTGCCTGGAGTGTTTATCAGGGAGGTCGGTCCTACGAGCAGTACTTC.

The chain carries TRBV19 and TRBJ2-7; D perhaps matches TRBD1 (6 bases). The CDR3 has 14 amino acids. Germline V gene data show CDR1 as LNHDA and CDR2 as SQIVND (reference sequence). The V end was cut by 3 bases, the J end by 4 bases, with 13 bases between. The chain's CDR3 is CASSISQGIYEQYF. CDR3 bases: TGTGCCAGTAGTATTAGCCAGGGGATATACGAGCAGTACTTC.

CDR3 residues: CASSATLGRGAFF. CDR3 DNA sequence: TGTGCCAGCAGTGCTACCCTTGGGAGGGGAGCTTTCTTT. The J gene is TRBJ1-1, the V gene TRBV2; TRBD1 might be the D (5 bases). The germline V gene encodes CDR1 SNHLY and CDR2 FYNNEI. The V end was cut by 4 bases, the J end by 10 bases, with 16 bases between. This CDR3 region has 13 residues.

This clone came up once. The gene calls are TRBV5-1 and TRBJ2-7, with D perhaps matching TRBD1 (6 bases). Between the trimmed V and J ends, which lost 3 bases and 5 bases, there was a span of 15 bases. CDR1 and CDR2 (germline): SGHRS, YFSETQ. This CDR3 comprises 14 residues. The DNA of the CDR3 is TGCGCCAGCAGCTGGGGGCCTAGCACCGACGAGCAGTACTTC. Translation gives CASSWGPSTDEQYF.

V and J are TRBV6-6 and TRBJ2-1; 8 bases agree with TRBD1. The V segment lost 5 bases and the J segment 2 bases; nucleotides outside the gene matches: 2. This CDR3 comprises 14 residues. Per germline, CDR1 MNHNY and CDR2 SVGAGI (reference sequence). Here the CDR3 DNA reads TGTGCCAGCAGTCTACAGGGGGCCTACAATGAGCAGTTCTTC. Its protein product is CASSLQGAYNEQFF.

This chain links TRBV2 with TRBJ2-3, with unresolved D. Germline V gene sequence: CDR1 SNHLY, CDR2 FYNNEI. There are 15 residues in the CDR3. V dropped 4 bases and J dropped 1 base, with 12 bases sitting between them. CDR3 DNA sequence: TGTGCCAGCAGTGCTTTGCGGTTAGGCACAGATACGCAGTATTTT. It codes for CASSALRLGTDTQYF.